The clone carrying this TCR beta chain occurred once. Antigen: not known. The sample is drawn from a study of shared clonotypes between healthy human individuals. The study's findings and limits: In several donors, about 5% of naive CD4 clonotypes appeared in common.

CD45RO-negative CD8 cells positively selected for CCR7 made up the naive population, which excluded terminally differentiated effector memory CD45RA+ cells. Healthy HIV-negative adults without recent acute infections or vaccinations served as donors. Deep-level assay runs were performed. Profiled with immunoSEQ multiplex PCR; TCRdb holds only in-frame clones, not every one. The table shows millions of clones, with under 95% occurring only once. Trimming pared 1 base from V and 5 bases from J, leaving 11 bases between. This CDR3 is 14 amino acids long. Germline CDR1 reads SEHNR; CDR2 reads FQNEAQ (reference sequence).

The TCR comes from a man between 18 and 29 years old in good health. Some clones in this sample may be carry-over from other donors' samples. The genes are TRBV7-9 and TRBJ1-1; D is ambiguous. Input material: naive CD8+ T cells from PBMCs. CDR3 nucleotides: TGTGCCAGCAGCTTAGTAGTAGGGAGGACTGAAGCTTTCTTT. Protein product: CASSLVVGRTEAFF.